This T cell receptor beta chain was retrieved from a study of T cell changes during pregnancy in multiple sclerosis. The CDR3 length is 18 residues. The germline V and J ends were trimmed by 2 bases and 5 bases, with 24 bases remaining between them. CDR1 KGHSH and CDR2 LQKENI come from the germline V gene. The protocol was immunoSEQ multiplex PCR, while the TCRdb copy is restricted to in-frame clones and leaves out a portion. The table shows more than 90,000 clones, with 90% to 95% occurring only once. The chain links TRBV18 to TRBJ1-2, with D possibly TRBD1 on 6 matching bases. This sequence originates from a female donor with multiple sclerosis, enrolled in a pregnancy study. This specimen was peripheral blood, taken in the third trimester of pregnancy. The CDR3 region is CASSPVVNRADQSYGYTF. The DNA for the CDR3 is TGTGCCAGCTCACCAGTGGTAAACAGGGCCGATCAATCTTATGGCTACACCTTC.